This is a list of T cell receptor beta chains from one sample in a study of CD8+ T cells in alopecia areata. Sequencing was performed with immunoSEQ multiplex PCR; in TCRdb, only in-frame clones are kept and a portion is missing. The sample shows about 180,000 clones, approximately 53% of them seen only once. The source material was CD8+ T cells sorted from blood, sampled at week 24, from a patient treated with tofacitinib. All receptors derive from a human donor with alopecia areata. Each CDR3 is given with its conserved first and last residue. D genes are given only for firm matches. Size tells how often a clone was seen (once, few, many) or the class of an expanded clone, and some rows leave it out.

size	D	V	J	DNA	CDR3
few	.	TRBV13	TRBJ2-3	TGTGCCAGCAGCGTTCAAATGCGCACAGATACGCAGTATTTT	CASSVQMRTDTQYF
few	.	TRBV7-9	TRBJ2-7	TGTGCCAGCAGCCTTTGGGACATAGCCTACGAGCAGTACTTC	CASSLWDIAYEQYF
.	TRBD1	TRBV5-1	TRBJ2-1	TGCGCCAGCAGGTTGGGGACAGGGGACAATGAGCAGTTCTTC	CASRLGTGDNEQFF
.	.	TRBV5-1	TRBJ1-6	TGCGCCAGCAGCTTCGGGGGAGTGGAGTCACCCCTCCACTTT	CASSFGGVESPLHF
.	.	TRBV10-3	TRBJ1-6	TGTGCCATCAGTGAACCCGGGTTGGGTTCACCCCTCCACTTT	CAISEPGLGSPLHF
.	.	TRBV30	TRBJ1-1	TGTGCCTGGAGCTCCTTCGTCTCTGGGGTCACTGAAGCTTTCTTT	CAWSSFVSGVTEAFF
.	TRBD1	TRBV5-6	TRBJ2-5	TGTGCCAGCAGCCAAGACGGGACAGGCGAGACCCAGTACTTC	CASSQDGTGETQYF
.	.	TRBV25-1	TRBJ1-1	TGTGCCAGCAGACTCCGGACAGAGGAAGCTTTCTTT	CASRLRTEEAFF
.	.	TRBV11-2	TRBJ2-1	TGTGCCAGCAGCTTAGGGCGGTATGAGCAGTTCTTC	CASSLGRYEQFF
.	.	TRBV7-9	TRBJ2-7	TGTGCCAGCAGCTTAGGAGGGGCCGAGCAGTACTTC	CASSLGGAEQYF
few	.	TRBV14	TRBJ2-7	TGTGCCAGCAGCCTAGTACACGGAACCTACGAGCAGTACTTC	CASSLVHGTYEQYF
.	TRBD2	TRBV5-6	TRBJ2-7	TGTGCCAGCAGCGGAGGACTAGCTTCTACCTACGAGCAGTACTTC	CASSGGLASTYEQYF
few	TRBD2	TRBV23-1	TRBJ2-7	TGCGCCAGCGACCCCAATACTGGGCGGGAGTGGGAGCAGTACTTC	CASDPNTGREWEQYF
few	TRBD1	TRBV29-1	TRBJ1-2	TGCAGCGTTAAGGACAGGGACTATGGCTACACCTTC	CSVKDRDYGYTF
once	TRBD2	TRBV4-3	TRBJ2-1	TGCGCCAGCAGCCTGGGGACGCTAGCGGCCACCCCTTACAATGAGCAGTTCTTC	CASSLGTLAATPYNEQFF
few	TRBD2	TRBV7-2	TRBJ2-7	TGTGCCAGCAGCTTTTATCTAGCGGCCAACTACGAGCAGTACTTC	CASSFYLAANYEQYF
.	.	TRBV7-2	TRBJ1-5	TGTGCCAGCAGCTTAGAGGCAGGGCGGGATCAGCCCCAGCATTTT	CASSLEAGRDQPQHF
.	.	TRBV5-6	TRBJ1-1	TGTGCCAGCAGCCACCTGACAGGTTTGAACACTGAAGCTTTCTTT	CASSHLTGLNTEAFF
.	.	TRBV30	TRBJ2-1	TGTGCCTGGAGTGTAGGGGCAAATGAGCAGTTCTTC	CAWSVGANEQFF
few	.	TRBV4-3	TRBJ2-7	TGCGCCAGCAGCCAAGACAGGTCCCCCGGCGAGCAGTACTTC	CASSQDRSPGEQYF
few	TRBD2	TRBV15	TRBJ2-5	TGTGCCACCAGCAGAGACCGAGCGGGGTTAGCGGAGACCCAGTACTTC	CATSRDRAGLAETQYF
few	.	TRBV4-3	TRBJ2-4	TGCGCCAGCAGCCAAGATTTTGGGGGCAGGGACATTCAGTACTTC	CASSQDFGGRDIQYF
.	.	TRBV19	TRBJ1-1	TGTGCCAGTAGCGGACTGATGAACACTGAAGCTTTCTTT	CASSGLMNTEAFF
few	.	TRBV27	TRBJ2-1	TGTGCCAGCAGTTTATCCAGCTTGCGGGAGCAGTTCTTC	CASSLSSLREQFF
few	.	TRBV29-1	TRBJ1-2	TGCAGCGCCCCGGGCGGGCCAGAGGGGTATGGCTACACCTTC	CSAPGGPEGYGYTF
.	TRBD2	TRBV5-6	TRBJ2-2	TGTGCCAGCAGAGGGACTAGCGGGGACACGACCGGGGAGCTGTTTTTT	CASRGTSGDTTGELFF
.	.	TRBV29-1	TRBJ2-2	TGCAGCGTTGGTTTACTTGACACCGGGGAGCTGTTTTTT	CSVGLLDTGELFF
.	.	TRBV5-1	TRBJ2-7	TGCGCCAGCAGCTTAAGCTCCTACGAGCAGTACTTC	CASSLSSYEQYF
.	.	TRBV4-3	TRBJ1-2	TGCGCCAGCAGCCAAGGTACAGCGAACTATGGCTACACCTTC	CASSQGTANYGYTF
.	TRBD1	TRBV18	TRBJ1-2	TGTGCCAGCTCTCCGGAGGGACAGGGGACAAAAGCTAACTATGGCTACACCTTC	CASSPEGQGTKANYGYTF
few	TRBD2	TRBV29-1	TRBJ2-1	TGCAGCGTTGATCGGAGCGGGGGATTAAATGAGCAGTTCTTC	CSVDRSGGLNEQFF
.	TRBD1	TRBV5-4	TRBJ2-1	TGTGCCAGCAGCAGAGGGACAGGGGAGTGGGATGAGCAGTTCTTC	CASSRGTGEWDEQFF
.	.	TRBV4-3	TRBJ1-1	TGCGCCAGCAGCCAAGGGGGGTACACTGAAGCTTTCTTT	CASSQGGYTEAFF
.	TRBD1	TRBV2	TRBJ1-2	TGTGCCAGCACGGGGACAGGGGGACGGTATGGCTACACCTTC	CASTGTGGRYGYTF